Listed below are T cell receptor beta chains from one sample, sequenced in a study of early T cells in non-severe SARS-CoV-2 infection. MiXCR, applied by TCRdb to the 5' RACE reads, yields one record per CDR3 protein. Of over 30,000 distinct CDR3 sequences in the sample, roughly 7.1% were seen once. Sequenced material: whole blood, taken at baseline. The source of these receptors is an adult who was a healthcare worker with PCR-confirmed SARS-CoV-2 infection or an uninfected control (not recorded which). Each CDR3 is given without its conserved first and last residue. Fields, in order: CDR3 protein, J gene, V gene.

ASSPGLREYGYT,TRBJ1-2,TRBV2
ATSDHPGLADKNGNEQF,TRBJ2-1,TRBV24-1
SAPPAGETYEQY,TRBJ2-7,TRBV20-1
ASSYSNEAF,TRBJ1-1,TRBV6-5
AWRVLIGTGRAGLS,TRBJ2-1,TRBV30
SVASQANEKLF,TRBJ1-4,TRBV29-1
ASSSDTLNTEAF,TRBJ1-1,TRBV13
ASSLDRGGQPQH,TRBJ1-5,TRBV7-2
ATSDLTWDRGNTGELF,TRBJ2-2,TRBV24-1
ASSRALEADTQY,TRBJ2-3,TRBV4-3
ASSLVWKPNEQF,TRBJ2-1,TRBV13
ASSYAGGPGSSYEQY,TRBJ2-7,TRBV6-5
ASEPGTGNGYT,TRBJ1-2,TRBV30
ASTILRPANTGELF,TRBJ2-2,TRBV6-2/TRBV6-3
ASSVGASGRGSEQF,TRBJ2-1,TRBV9
AWSQRVGETQY,TRBJ2-5,TRBV30
ASSTGINNEQF,TRBJ2-1,TRBV11-3
ASSAPLQGKQETQY,TRBJ2-5,TRBV6-4
SALTLSGSGHEQF,TRBJ2-1,TRBV20-1
SAPGISESPLH,TRBJ1-6,TRBV20-1
ASSYSPPPSGTQSYEQY,TRBJ2-7,TRBV6-2/TRBV6-3
ASSLIFTGTGELF,TRBJ2-2,TRBV18
ASSPRTWDTGELF,TRBJ2-2,TRBV5-1
ASSHRTDATNEKLF,TRBJ1-4,TRBV6-2/TRBV6-3
ASTGQGYGYT,TRBJ1-2,TRBV25-1
ASSLIGNEQF,TRBJ2-1,TRBV7-9
ASSPTDIPYGYT,TRBJ1-2,TRBV18
ASSQTAAYGYT,TRBJ1-2,TRBV7-9
SVVAGVNSPLH,TRBJ1-6,TRBV29-1
SAIKDNQPQH,TRBJ1-5,TRBV20-1
ASSLIYEQF,TRBJ2-1,TRBV28
ASSIGGTANTGELF,TRBJ2-2,TRBV19
ASSLPSRPDTQY,TRBJ2-3,TRBV28
SARDSETSALYEQY,TRBJ2-7,TRBV20-1
ASSPGTLHQPQH,TRBJ1-5,TRBV5-8